This TCR beta chain was profiled in a study of human T cells and chemical hapten exposure. In the study overall: Reading of the patch tests, which applied 0.01% DPC to the upper back, occurred at 6 days.

Each CDR3 protein gets one entry after TCRdb re-called the RACE reads with MiXCR. The sample includes tens of thousands of distinct CDR3 sequences, roughly a tenth of them seen just once. In germline, CDR1 is MGHDK, CDR2 SYGVNS. Trimming shortened V by 4 bases and J by 3 bases, and 12 bases separated the two germline ends. CDR3 length equals 15 residues. This clonotype was detected only a few times. Sample time point: patch test 1, 2 weeks after DPC sensitization. Sample treatment: therapeutic diphenylcyclopropenone sensitization with weekly scalp DPC. Donors were 18 to 70-year-old alopecia patients suitable for DPC.

The clonotype was recovered from a woman between 35 and 50 years old with alopecia areata. Some clones in this sample may be carry-over from other donors' samples. The V gene is TRBV25-1, the J gene TRBJ1-4; D unclear. The sequencing here drew on whole blood, taken in connection with sensitization to the hapten diphenylcyclopropenone (DPC). The DNA for the CDR3 is TGTGCCAGCAGTGTCCCAGGATCCTCTAATGAAAAACTGTTTTTT. Translated, it gives CASSVPGSSNEKLFF.